Given below is one T cell receptor beta chain in context. Its antigen is as yet unknown. There was one heparinised blood draw per donor, averaging about 110 mL. CD45RO/CCR7/CD25/CD127/CD95/CD27 sorting isolated CD4+ naive, central memory, regulatory and stem cell-like memory cells. The sample is drawn from a study of beta chain features in type 1 diabetes. This CDR3 has 13 amino acids. Trimming shortened V by 0 bases and J by 6 bases, and 9 bases separated the two germline ends. Germline lookup yields CDR1 SGHDT and CDR2 YYEEEE. Reverse transcribing all isolated RNA meant expressed TCRB transcripts were sequenced. Sequencing was performed with immunoSEQ multiplex PCR; in TCRdb, only in-frame clones are kept and a portion is missing. The data show under 950,000 clones, about a sixth seen once. Findings and caveats of the study: It was possible that PCR favored shorter templates, equally so in patients and controls. The naive, central memory and Treg TCRB repertoires showed an apparent similarity that was greater among patients than among healthy donors.

This rearrangement joins TRBV5-6 to TRBJ1-2, with D uncertain. The clonotype was recovered from a woman aged 18-30 years in good health. Input material: naive CD4+ T cells from blood. The CDR3 sequence: CASSLAARDGYTF. The CDR3 region has the DNA TGTGCCAGCAGCTTGGCGGCGCGGGATGGCTACACCTTC.